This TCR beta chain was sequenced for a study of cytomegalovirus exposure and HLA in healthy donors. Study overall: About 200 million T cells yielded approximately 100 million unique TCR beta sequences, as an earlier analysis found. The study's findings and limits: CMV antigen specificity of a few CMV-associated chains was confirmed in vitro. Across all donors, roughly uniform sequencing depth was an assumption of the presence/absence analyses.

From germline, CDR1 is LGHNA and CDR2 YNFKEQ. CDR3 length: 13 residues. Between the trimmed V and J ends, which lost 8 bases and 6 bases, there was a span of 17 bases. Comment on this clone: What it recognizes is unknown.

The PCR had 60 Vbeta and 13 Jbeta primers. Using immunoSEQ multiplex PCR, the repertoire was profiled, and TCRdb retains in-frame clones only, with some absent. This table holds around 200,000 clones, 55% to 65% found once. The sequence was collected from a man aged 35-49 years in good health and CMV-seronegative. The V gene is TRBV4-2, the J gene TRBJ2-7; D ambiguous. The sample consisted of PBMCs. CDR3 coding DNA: TGTGCCAGCGGAAAGTATGTGCGGTCCGAGCAGTACTTC. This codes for CASGKYVRSEQYF.